This T cell receptor (beta chain) was sequenced for a study of shared clonotypes between healthy human individuals. Authors' data handling: Filtering of immunoSEQ junctional sequences could not match full-length read filtering. TCRdb's copy holds only in-frame clones and misses some; the assay was immunoSEQ multiplex PCR. From that table come the V and J calls and clone size; the DNA was used to work out D and trimming. The table lists about 2.4 million clones, around 90% of them singletons. CDR3 length: 15 amino acids. Germline lookup yields CDR1 MGHRA and CDR2 YSYEKL. V dropped 0 bases and J dropped 5 bases, with 13 bases sitting between them. A remark on this clone: Its antigen is unknown.

Overall study findings and caveats: A reduction in generation probabilities was seen for non-shared clonotypes relative to those shared by all four donors. A handful of donors shared about 5% of their naive CD4 clonotypes.

The clonotype was recovered from a man between 18 and 35 years old in good health. The sample consisted of naive CD4+ T cells sorted from blood. Subset described: CD45RA+ positively selected. The chain carries TRBV4-1 and TRBJ2-5; D is possibly TRBD1 (5 bases). The CDR3 reads CASSQDRTFGETQYF. The CDR3 DNA is TGCGCCAGCAGCCAAGACCGGACATTCGGGGAGACCCAGTACTTC.